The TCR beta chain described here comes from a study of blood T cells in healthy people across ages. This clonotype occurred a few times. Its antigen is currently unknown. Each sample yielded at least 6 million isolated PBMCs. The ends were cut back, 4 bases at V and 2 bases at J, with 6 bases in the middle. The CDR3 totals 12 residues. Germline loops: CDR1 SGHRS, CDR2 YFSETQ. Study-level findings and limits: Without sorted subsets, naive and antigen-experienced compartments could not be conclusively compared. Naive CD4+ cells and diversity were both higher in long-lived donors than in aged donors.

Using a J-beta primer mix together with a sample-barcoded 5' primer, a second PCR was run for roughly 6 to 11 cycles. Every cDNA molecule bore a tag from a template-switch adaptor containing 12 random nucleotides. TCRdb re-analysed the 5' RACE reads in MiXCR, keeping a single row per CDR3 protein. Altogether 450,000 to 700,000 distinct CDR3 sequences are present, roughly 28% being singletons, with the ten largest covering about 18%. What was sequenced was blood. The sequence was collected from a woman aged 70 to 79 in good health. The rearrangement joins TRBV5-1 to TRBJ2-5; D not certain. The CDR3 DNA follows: TGCGCCAGCAGCGTGGAACAAGAGACCCAGTACTTC. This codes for CASSVEQETQYF.